The T cell receptor (beta chain) described here comes from a study of blood T cell repertoires in COVID-19. Study context: Sources were T cells, B-cell-depleted T cells, or PBMCs; the material itself was cDNA or gDNA.

In germline, CDR1 is SEHNR, CDR2 FQNEAQ (reference sequence). The V end was cut by 3 bases, the J end by 6 bases, with 10 bases between. This CDR3 spans 13 amino acids. The data were produced by immunoSEQ multiplex PCR, yet TCRdb's version contains in-frame clones alone and is incomplete. Of approximately 340,000 clones in the sample, about nine tenths are singletons; the top ten hold 9.5% to 10%. The specimen sequenced was peripheral blood. The TCR sequence derives from a man aged 25 to 45 with COVID-19, enrolled during active disease. The chain is built from TRBV7-9 and TRBJ2-3, with D hard to call. The chain's CDR3 is CASSFSVLDTQYF. CDR3 sequence (DNA): TGTGCCAGCAGCTTCTCGGTTCTTGATACGCAGTATTTT.